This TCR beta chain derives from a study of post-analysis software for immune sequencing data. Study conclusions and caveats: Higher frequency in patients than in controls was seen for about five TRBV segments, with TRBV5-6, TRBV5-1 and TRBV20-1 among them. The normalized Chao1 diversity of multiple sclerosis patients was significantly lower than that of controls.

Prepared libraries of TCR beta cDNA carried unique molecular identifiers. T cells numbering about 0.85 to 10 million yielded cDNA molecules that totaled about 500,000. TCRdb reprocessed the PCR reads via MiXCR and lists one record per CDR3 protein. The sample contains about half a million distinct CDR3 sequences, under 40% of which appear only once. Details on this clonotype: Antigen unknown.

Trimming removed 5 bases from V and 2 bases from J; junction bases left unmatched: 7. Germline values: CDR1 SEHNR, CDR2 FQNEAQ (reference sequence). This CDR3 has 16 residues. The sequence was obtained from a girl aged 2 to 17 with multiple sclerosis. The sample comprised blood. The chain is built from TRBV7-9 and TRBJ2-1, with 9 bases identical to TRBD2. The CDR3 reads CASSPLAGVAYNEQFF. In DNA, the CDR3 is TGTGCCAGCAGCCCCTTAGCGGGGGTCGCCTACAATGAGCAGTTCTTC. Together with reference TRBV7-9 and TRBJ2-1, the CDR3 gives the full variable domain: DTGVSQNPRHKITKRGQNVTFRCDPISEHNRLYWYRQTLGQGPEFLTYFQNEAQLEKSRLLSDRFSAERPKGSFSTLEIQRTEQGDSAMYLCASSPLAGVAYNEQFFGPGTRLTVL.